This TCR beta chain was profiled in a study of T cells in Graves' hyperthyroidism and ophthalmopathy. Whole-study context: Once the initial diagnosis was made, peripheral blood was obtained before any treatment.

Patients were aged 18 to 65, had disease duration under 2 months, and had newly diagnosed hyperthyroidism. A patient was excluded if there was uncontrolled infection, other autoimmune disease, pregnancy or lactation. There are 16 residues in the CDR3. The junction had 10 bases not matched to a gene; V was cut back by 4 bases and J by 9 bases. CDR1 is KGHSH and CDR2 is LQKENI in the germline V gene. The investigators amplified TCR beta CDR3 regions from RNA transcripts. First-round RT-PCR with HTBI primers amplified the TCR CDR3 region. One entry per CDR3 protein, called by TCRdb with MiXCR from the multiplex PCR reads. The sample consists of hundreds of thousands of distinct CDR3 sequences, about a sixth of them appearing once.

This TCR was recovered from a man in his forties with Graves' hyperthyroidism. This chain joins TRBV18 and TRBJ2-1, with 12 bases lining up with TRBD2. Input material: blood. The CDR3 DNA reads as TGTGCCAGCTCACAGGGACTAGCGGGCACAAGCGGTGAGCAGTTCTTC. Its protein is CASSQGLAGTSGEQFF.